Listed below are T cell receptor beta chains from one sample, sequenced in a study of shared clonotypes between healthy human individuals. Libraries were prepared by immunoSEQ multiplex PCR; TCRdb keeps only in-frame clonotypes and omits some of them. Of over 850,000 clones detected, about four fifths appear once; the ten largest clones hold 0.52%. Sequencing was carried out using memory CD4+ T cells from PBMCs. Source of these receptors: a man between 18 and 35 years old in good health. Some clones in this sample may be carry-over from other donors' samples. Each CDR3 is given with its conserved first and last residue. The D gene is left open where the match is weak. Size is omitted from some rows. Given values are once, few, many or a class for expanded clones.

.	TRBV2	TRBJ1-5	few	TGTGCCAGCAGTGAATGGAGGTTTCAGCCCCAGCATTTT	CASSEWRFQPQHF
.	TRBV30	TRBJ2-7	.	TGTGCCTGGAGTGTGGGGCAGGGCGCCTACGAGCAGTACTTC	CAWSVGQGAYEQYF
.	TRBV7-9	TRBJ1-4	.	TGTGCCAGCAGCTTAGTTCCCCGCGGAAAAAGGAATGAAAAACTGTTTTTT	CASSLVPRGKRNEKLFF
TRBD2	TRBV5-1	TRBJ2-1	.	TGCGCCAGCAGCTTGGGACTAGCGGGGACCAATGAGCAGTTCTTC	CASSLGLAGTNEQFF
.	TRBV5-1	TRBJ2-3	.	TGCGCCAGCAGCTGGGGCGGCGGGACAGATACGCAGTATTTT	CASSWGGGTDTQYF
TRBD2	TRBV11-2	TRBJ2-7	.	TGTGCCAGCAGCTCTACCCCGTGGGGGGGGGAGCAGTACTTC	CASSSTPWGGEQYF
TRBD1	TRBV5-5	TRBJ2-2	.	TGTGCCAGCAGCGTTTTAATAACAGGGGCGGGCACCGGGGAGCTGTTTTTT	CASSVLITGAGTGELFF
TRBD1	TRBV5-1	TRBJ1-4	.	TGCGCCAGCAGCTTGGGGGACAGCACCGAAAAACTGTTTTTT	CASSLGDSTEKLFF
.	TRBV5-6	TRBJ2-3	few	TGTGCCAGCAGCTTGGGACTAGTGACACATACGCAGTATTTT	CASSLGLVTHTQYF
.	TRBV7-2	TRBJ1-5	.	TGTGCCAGCAGCCCAGGACAGAATCAGCCCCAGCATTTT	CASSPGQNQPQHF
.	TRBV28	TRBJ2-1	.	TGTGCCAGCAGTTGGAGCGGACGAGACAATGAGCAGTTCTTC	CASSWSGRDNEQFF
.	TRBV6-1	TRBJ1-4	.	TGTGCCAGCAGCCAAGGAGGGGGATGGGAAAAACTGTTTTTT	CASSQGGGWEKLFF
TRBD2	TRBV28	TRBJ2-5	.	TGTGCCAGCACCATGATAGCGGGAGTAAGACAAGAGACCCAGTACTTC	CASTMIAGVRQETQYF
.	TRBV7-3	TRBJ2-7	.	TGTGCCAGCAGCTTAAGTCCAGGACCCTACGAGCAGTACTTC	CASSLSPGPYEQYF
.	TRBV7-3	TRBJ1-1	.	TGTGCCAGCAGCTTAACTGGTCCCGACACTGAAGCTTTCTTT	CASSLTGPDTEAFF
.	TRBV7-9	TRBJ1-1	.	TGTGCCAGCAGTCTCCGCAGGGACACTGAAGCTTTCTTT	CASSLRRDTEAFF
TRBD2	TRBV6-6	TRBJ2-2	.	TGTGCCAGCAGTTACGTGGCGGGAGTAGGCACCGGGGAGCTGTTTTTT	CASSYVAGVGTGELFF
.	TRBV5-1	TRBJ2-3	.	TGCGCCAGCAGCTTGGAAGCGGACACAGATACGCAGTATTTT	CASSLEADTDTQYF
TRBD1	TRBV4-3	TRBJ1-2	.	TGCGCCAGCAGCCAAGAGGGGACAGGCTATGGCTACACCTTC	CASSQEGTGYGYTF
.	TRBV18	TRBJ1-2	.	TGTGCCAGCTCACCTGCTGCGGCGGGCTTCTATGGCTACACCTTC	CASSPAAAGFYGYTF
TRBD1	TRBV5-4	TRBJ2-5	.	TGTGCCAGCAGCTCGGGACAGCAAGAGACCCAGTACTTC	CASSSGQQETQYF
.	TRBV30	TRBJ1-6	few	TGTGCCTGGATGGACGAATTTAATCCGGCAGCTAATTCACCCCTCCACTTT	CAWMDEFNPAANSPLHF
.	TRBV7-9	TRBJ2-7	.	TGTGCCAGCAGCTTAATGGGGGTCAGATACGAGCAGTACTTC	CASSLMGVRYEQYF
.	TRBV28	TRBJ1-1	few	TGTGCCAGCATTGTAAACCCGGGGGTAGGGAACACTGAAGCTTTCTTT	CASIVNPGVGNTEAFF
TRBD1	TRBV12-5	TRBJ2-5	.	TGTGCTAGTGGTTTGGGGACAGGGGGCGCCGAGACCCAGTACTTC	CASGLGTGGAETQYF